A single TCR beta chain is shown here with its context. The target of this receptor is not known. No base qualities exist here, and no much larger clone lies one base off it. The data were obtained in a study of blood T cell repertoires in COVID-19 (dated by TCRdb to 2018 to 2020). With regard to the full study: Samples covering the acute and convalescent phases of COVID-19 were provided by collaborators in the United States, Italy and Spain. The material from the prospective study consisted of cDNA or gDNA derived from T cells, B-cell-depleted T cells, or PBMCs. Deeply sampled blood TCRbeta repertoires from subjects exposed to, actively infected with, or recovered from COVID-19 were included in the dataset. A freely available public database, intended as a resource for researchers studying the immune response to SARS-CoV-2, is where the repertoires were released. Samples came from the ongoing ImmuneRACE study (first 160 participants) plus 1,254 subjects from 6 global collaborators. Sample metadata almost always included a de-identified subject ID, COVID-19 status, age in years and sex. Where available, HLA class I and class II types were obtained from metadata supplied by the sample provider rather than from assay-based typing.

The immunoSEQ Assay, a bias-controlled multiplex PCR, was used to amplify TCRbeta CDR3 regions from genomic DNA. The paper's data handling went like this. The number of nucleated cells in each sample was estimated from the amplification of reference gene primers within the assay. To quantify the absolute abundance of each unique TCRbeta CDR3 rearrangement, sequence reads were collapsed and filtered. For each sample, productive Simpson clonality was calculated as the square root of Simpson's diversity index over productive rearrangements. TCRdb mirrors the immuneACCESS table, restricted to in-frame sequences. Some clones are absent from its copies; in checked studies, under half trace to an unresolved V gene, and the reason for the others is unknown. V and J calls and clone size are as listed in that table; D and trimming were resolved from the DNA. The sample contains 150,000 to 200,000 clones, roughly 91% of them found a single time. The ten biggest clones cover about 4.2% of the sample.

V lost 1 base and J lost 2 bases, and the count of bases not matched to a germline gene is 8. Including cysteine and phenylalanine, the CDR3 has 17 amino acids. Just CDR3 DNA is preserved here, 51 bases in frame from base 1. For CDR1 and CDR2, the germline V gene lists LGHNA and YNFKEQ. Overall study results and their limits: How much clinical and demographic metadata was included differed by source and by participant, and the metadata was provided uncurated.

Collaborating institutions collected whole blood in K2EDTA tubes following their own protocols. Collaborator samples were shipped for TCRbeta analysis as frozen whole blood, isolated PBMCs, or DNA extracted from either sample type. The chain is encoded by TRBV4-2 joined to TRBJ2-3; the central 8 bases match TRBD2. Sequenced input: peripheral blood. This sequence originates from a human donor in a cohort sampled during active COVID-19. The sequence in DNA is TGTGCCAGCAGCCAAGGGACTACTAGCGGCCACACAGATACGCAGTATTTT. It is translated as CASSQGTTSGHTDTQYF.